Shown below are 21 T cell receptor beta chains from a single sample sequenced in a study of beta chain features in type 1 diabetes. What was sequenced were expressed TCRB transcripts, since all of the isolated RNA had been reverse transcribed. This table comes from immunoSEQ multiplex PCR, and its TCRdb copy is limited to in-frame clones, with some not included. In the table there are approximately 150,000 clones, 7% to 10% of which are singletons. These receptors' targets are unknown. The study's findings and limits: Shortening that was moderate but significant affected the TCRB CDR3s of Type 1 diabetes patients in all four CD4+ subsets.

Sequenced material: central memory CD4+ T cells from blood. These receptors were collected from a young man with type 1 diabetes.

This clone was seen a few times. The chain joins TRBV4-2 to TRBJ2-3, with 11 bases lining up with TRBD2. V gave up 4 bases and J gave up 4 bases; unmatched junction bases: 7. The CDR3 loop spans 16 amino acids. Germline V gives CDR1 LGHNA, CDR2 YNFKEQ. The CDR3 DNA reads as TGTGCCAGCAGCCGGACACTAGCGGGGGTTGCAGATACGCAGTATTTT. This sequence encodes CASSRTLAGVADTQYF.

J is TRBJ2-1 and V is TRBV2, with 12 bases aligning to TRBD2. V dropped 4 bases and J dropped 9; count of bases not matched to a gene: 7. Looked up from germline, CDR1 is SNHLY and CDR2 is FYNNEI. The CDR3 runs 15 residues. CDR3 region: CASSASSGGAGEQFF. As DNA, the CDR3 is TGTGCCAGCAGTGCCTCTAGCGGGGGGGCAGGTGAGCAGTTCTTC.

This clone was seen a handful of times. The CDR3 region is CASSLAPGSYGYTF. The CDR3 nucleotides are TGTGCCAGCAGTTTGGCTCCAGGAAGCTATGGCTACACCTTC. The rearrangement links TRBV28 to TRBJ1-2; no reliable D call. V gave up 3 bases and J gave up 4 bases, with 12 bases separating them. The CDR3 contains 14 residues. Germline V gene data show CDR1 as MDHEN and CDR2 as SYDVKM.

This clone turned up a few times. Written as DNA, the CDR3 is TGTGCCAGCGCCGTAGCCTACGAGCAGTACTTC. Residues: CASAVAYEQYF. The V call is TRBV6-6, the J call TRBJ2-7; D uncertain. The CDR3 is made up of 11 amino acids. In germline, CDR1 is MNHNY, CDR2 SVGAGI (reference sequence). V lost 8 bases, J lost 2 bases, and 7 bases lay in between.

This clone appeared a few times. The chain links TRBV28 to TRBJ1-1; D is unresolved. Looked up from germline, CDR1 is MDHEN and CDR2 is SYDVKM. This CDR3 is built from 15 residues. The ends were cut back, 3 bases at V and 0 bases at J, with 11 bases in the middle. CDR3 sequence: CASSFGGRVNTEAFF. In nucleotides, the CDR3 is TGTGCCAGCAGTTTCGGTGGGAGAGTGAACACTGAAGCTTTCTTT. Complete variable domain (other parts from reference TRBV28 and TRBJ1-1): DVKVTQSSRYLVKRTGEKVFLECVQDMDHENMFWYRQDPGLGLRLIYFSYDVKMKEKGDIPEGYSVSREKKERFSLILESASTNQTSMYLCASSFGGRVNTEAFFGQGTRLTVV.

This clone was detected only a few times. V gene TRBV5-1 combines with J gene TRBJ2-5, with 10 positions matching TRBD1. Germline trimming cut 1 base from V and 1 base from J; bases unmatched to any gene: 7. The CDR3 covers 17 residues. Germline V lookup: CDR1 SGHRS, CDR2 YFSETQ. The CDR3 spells CASSLNSWTGGQETQYF. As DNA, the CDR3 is TGCGCCAGCAGCTTGAATTCCTGGACAGGGGGCCAAGAGACCCAGTACTTC.

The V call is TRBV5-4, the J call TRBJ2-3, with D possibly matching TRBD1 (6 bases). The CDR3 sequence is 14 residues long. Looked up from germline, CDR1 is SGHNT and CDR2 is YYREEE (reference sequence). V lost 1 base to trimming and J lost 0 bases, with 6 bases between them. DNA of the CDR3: TGTGCCAGCAGCTTGAGGGGGAGCACAGATACGCAGTATTTT. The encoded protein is CASSLRGSTDTQYF.

The CDR3 sequence: CASRPGTDFATQYF. CDR3 nucleotides: TGTGCCAGCAGGCCCGGGACTGACTTTGCTACGCAGTATTTT. The V gene is TRBV2, the J gene TRBJ2-3, with D maybe TRBD2 (6 bases). The CDR3 runs 14 residues. V lost 6 bases and J lost 8, with 18 bases in between. Germline assignment: CDR1 SNHLY and CDR2 FYNNEI.

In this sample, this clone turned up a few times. The CDR3 coding sequence is TGTGCCAGCCGTCTTGAGACCCAGTACTTC. This translates into CASRLETQYF. V gene TRBV7-3 combines with J gene TRBJ2-5; D is unresolved. The CDR3 is 10 residues long. CDR1 is SGHTA, CDR2 FQGTGA, per germline. Trimming cost V 8 bases and J 5 bases, with 6 bases left between them.

The CDR3 is CASSDSHNYEQYF. Written as DNA, the CDR3 is TGTGCCAGCAGCGACAGCCACAACTACGAGCAGTACTTC. The chain recombines TRBV6-6 with TRBJ2-7, with D possibly matching TRBD1 (5 bases). Looked up from germline, CDR1 is MNHNY and CDR2 is SVGAGI (reference sequence). There are 13 residues in the CDR3. Trimming removed 6 bases from V and 3 bases from J, with 12 bases in between.

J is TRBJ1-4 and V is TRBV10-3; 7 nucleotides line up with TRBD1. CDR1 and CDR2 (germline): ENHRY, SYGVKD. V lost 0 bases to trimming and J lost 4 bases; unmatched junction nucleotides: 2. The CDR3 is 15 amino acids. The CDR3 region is CAISESGQINEKLFF. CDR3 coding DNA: TGTGCCATCAGTGAGTCGGGACAGATTAATGAAAAACTGTTTTTT.

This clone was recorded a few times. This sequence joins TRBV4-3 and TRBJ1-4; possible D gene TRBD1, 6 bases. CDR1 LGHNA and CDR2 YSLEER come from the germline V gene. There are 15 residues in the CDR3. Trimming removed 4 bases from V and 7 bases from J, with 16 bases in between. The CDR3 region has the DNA TGCGCCAGCAGCCGCCTACAGGGACGGGGTGAAAAACTGTTTTTT. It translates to CASSRLQGRGEKLFF.

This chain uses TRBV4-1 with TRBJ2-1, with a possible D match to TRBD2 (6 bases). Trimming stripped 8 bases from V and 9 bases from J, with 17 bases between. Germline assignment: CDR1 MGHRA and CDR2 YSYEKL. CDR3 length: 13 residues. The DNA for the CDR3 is TGCGCCAGCCGGACCGGGACTTGGGGTGAGCAGTTCTTC. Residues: CASRTGTWGEQFF.

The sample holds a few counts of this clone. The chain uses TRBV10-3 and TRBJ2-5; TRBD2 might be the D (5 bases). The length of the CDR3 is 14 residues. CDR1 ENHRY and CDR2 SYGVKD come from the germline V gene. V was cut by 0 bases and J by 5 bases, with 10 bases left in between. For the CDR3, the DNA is TGTGCCATCAGTGAGTCAAGGGAGCCGGAGACCCAGTACTTC. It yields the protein CAISESREPETQYF.

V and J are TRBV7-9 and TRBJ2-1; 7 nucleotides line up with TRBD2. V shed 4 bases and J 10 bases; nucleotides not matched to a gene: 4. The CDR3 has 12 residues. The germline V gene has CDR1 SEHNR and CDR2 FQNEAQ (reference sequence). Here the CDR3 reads CASSYGTIEQFF. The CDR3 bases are TGTGCCAGCAGCTATGGGACTATCGAGCAGTTCTTC. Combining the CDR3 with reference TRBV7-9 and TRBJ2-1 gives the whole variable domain DTGVSQNPRHKITKRGQNVTFRCDPISEHNRLYWYRQTLGQGPEFLTYFQNEAQLEKSRLLSDRFSAERPKGSFSTLEIQRTEQGDSAMYLCASSYGTIEQFFGPGTRLTVL.

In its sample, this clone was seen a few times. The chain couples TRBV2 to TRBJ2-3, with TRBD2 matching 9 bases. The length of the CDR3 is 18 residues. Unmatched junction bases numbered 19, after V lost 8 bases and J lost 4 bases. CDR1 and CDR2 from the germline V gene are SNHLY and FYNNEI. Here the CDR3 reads CASRTLAQRGDPSDTQYF. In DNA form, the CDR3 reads TGTGCCAGCCGGACGTTGGCCCAGCGGGGGGACCCATCAGATACGCAGTATTTT.

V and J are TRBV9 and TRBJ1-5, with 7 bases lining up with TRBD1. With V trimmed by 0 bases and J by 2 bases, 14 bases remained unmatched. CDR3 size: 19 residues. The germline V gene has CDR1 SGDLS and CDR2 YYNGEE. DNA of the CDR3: TGTGCCAGCAGCGTAGTAGAGGCGACCGTTGACAGGGGCAATCAGCCCCAGCATTTT. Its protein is CASSVVEATVDRGNQPQHF.

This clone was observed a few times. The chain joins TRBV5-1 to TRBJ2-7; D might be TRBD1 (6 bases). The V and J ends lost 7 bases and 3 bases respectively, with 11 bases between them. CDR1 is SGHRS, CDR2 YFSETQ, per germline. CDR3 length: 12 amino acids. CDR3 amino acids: CASRDTDYEQYF. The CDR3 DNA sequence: TGCGCCAGCCGGGACACCGACTACGAGCAGTACTTC.

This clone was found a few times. The CDR3 DNA reads as TGCGCCAGCAGCCCAGAACCGCCTAGCGGGGGGGCCTTGCCAGATACGCAGTATTTT. This encodes CASSPEPPSGGALPDTQYF. The chain has TRBV4-1 and TRBJ2-3, with 12 bases that match TRBD2. With 4 bases clipped from V and 4 bases from J, the junction kept 15 bases outside the gene matches. This CDR3 is built from 19 residues. Germline V gives CDR1 MGHRA, CDR2 YSYEKL.

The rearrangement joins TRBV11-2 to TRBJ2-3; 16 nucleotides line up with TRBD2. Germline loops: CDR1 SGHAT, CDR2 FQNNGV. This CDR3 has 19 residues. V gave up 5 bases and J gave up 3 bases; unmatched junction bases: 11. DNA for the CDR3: TGTGCCAGCAGCACACCCCCAGGGACTAGCGGGGGGGCAACAGATACGCAGTATTTT. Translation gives CASSTPPGTSGGATDTQYF.

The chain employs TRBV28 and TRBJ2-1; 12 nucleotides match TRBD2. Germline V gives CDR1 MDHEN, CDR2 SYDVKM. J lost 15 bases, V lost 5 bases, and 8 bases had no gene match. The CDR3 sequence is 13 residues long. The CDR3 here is CASSRNMGLAGFF. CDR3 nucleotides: TGTGCCAGCAGTCGAAACATGGGACTAGCGGGGTTCTTC.